This T cell receptor (beta chain) appears in the sequencing data of a study of human T cells and chemical hapten exposure. Overall study: Small pooled library volume differences mainly caused per-sample TCR yield variation. General observations from the study: Once DPC sensitization occurred, TCRs above 1 in 1000 frequency showed no change. The study found expanded TCRs formed significantly more large CDR3 similarity clusters than controls.

TCRdb analysed the RACE reads with MiXCR anew, one entry per CDR3 protein. The table has approximately 350,000 distinct CDR3 sequences, approximately 6.3% seen once; the top ten hold 8.4%. The CDR3 length is 15 residues. Trimming left V 5 bases short and J 4 bases short, with 17 bases between. Comment on this clonotype: Its antigen remains unidentified.

Sample time point: patch test 1, 2 weeks after DPC sensitization. Treatment meaning: therapeutic diphenylcyclopropenone sensitization with weekly scalp DPC. The rearrangement links TRBV12-3 or TRBV12-4 to TRBJ1-1, with D perhaps TRBD1 (6 bases). The TCR comes from a woman younger than 30 with alopecia areata. Some clones in this sample may be carry-over from other donors' samples. The source was whole blood, collected in connection with sensitization to the hapten diphenylcyclopropenone (DPC). CDR3 loop: CASSPDRGGSTEAFF. For the CDR3, the DNA is TGTGCCAGCAGTCCGGACAGAGGGGGGTCCACTGAAGCTTTCTTT.